This T cell receptor (beta chain) stems from a study of T-cell reconstitution after alpha-beta-depleted transplantation in children (dated by TCRdb to about 2016). About the study as a whole: The study quantitatively tracked T-cell immune reconstitution after TCRalphabeta/CD19-depleted allogeneic hematopoietic cell transplantation in children using TCR repertoire profiling.

Libraries were built with PCR. Sequencing relied on an Illumina HiSeq 2500. TCR libraries were prepared with molecular barcoding, using unique molecular identifiers to normalize TCRbeta repertoire quantification. The public reads were quality trimmed at Q25 with fastp and then assembled into clones with MiXCR by TCRdb, keeping productive beta chains. A single entry per CDR3 protein holds the most common genes and DNA from its merged rows. The sample profile shows roughly 500,000 distinct CDR3 sequences; approximately 32% of them were found once. 2% to 3% of the sample is in the top ten clones. Comment on this clonotype: Its antigen is still unknown. No quality values exist for individual bases; no much larger clone is one base distant.

The CDR3 contains 15 residues, cysteine and phenylalanine counted. The sequence is cut down to CDR3 DNA, 45 bases in frame from base 1. Looking up the germline V gene yields CDR1 MGHRA and CDR2 YSYEKL. V loses 4 bases of germline sequence and J loses 3 bases, and the interval between the two ends is 15 bases. The material was PBMCs from the stem cell graft donor, obtained from the stem cell graft. The V gene is TRBV4-1 and the J gene is TRBJ1-2; the D gene is not confidently resolved. This clonotype was obtained from a human donor who donated a stem cell graft to a child with aplastic anemia. The DNA is TGCGCCAGCAGCCCCGCGAGACCCCGGGACTATGGCTACACCTTC. It is translated as CASSPARPRDYGYTF.